The 8 T cell receptor beta chains below come from one sample, sequenced in a study of T cells in Graves' hyperthyroidism and ophthalmopathy (dated by TCRdb to the late 2010s). The library was generated by multiplex PCR. TCRdb shows the sequencer as Illumina HiSeq 2000. Amplification of TCR beta CDR3 regions was carried out from RNA transcripts. The TCR CDR3 was subjected to a first round of RT-PCR using the HTBI primer set and the Qiagen OneStep RT-PCR kit. The public reads were quality trimmed at Q25 with fastp and then assembled into clones with MiXCR by TCRdb, keeping productive beta chains. Identical CDR3 proteins give one entry, which carries the most common genes and DNA. Within this sample are around 450,000 distinct CDR3 sequences, with roughly 13% of them counted one time only. 4% to 6.5% of the sample is in the top ten clones. The sequenced sample consisted of blood. The receptors were sampled from a woman aged 18-30 years with Graves' hyperthyroidism.

The sample holds a few counts of this clonotype. V and J are TRBV6-1 and TRBJ2-5; tentatively, D is TRBD1 (6 bases). The CDR3 runs to 13 residues. The germline V gene encodes CDR1 MNHNS and CDR2 SASEGT. With 6 bases removed from V and 1 base from J, the gap between germline ends came to 9 bases. The CDR3 loop is CASSWTVQETQYF. DNA of the CDR3: TGTGCCAGCAGCTGGACAGTCCAAGAGACCCAGTACTTC.

CDR3 region: CASGPRTSGTGELFF. CDR3 nucleotides: TGTGCCAGCGGCCCCCGGACTAGCGGCACCGGGGAGCTGTTTTTT. The chain employs TRBV6-1 and TRBJ2-2; TRBD2 matches 10 bases. Germline V gene data show CDR1 as MNHNS and CDR2 as SASEGT. J lost 4 bases, V lost 8 bases, and 7 bases had no gene match. CDR3 size: 15 residues.

This clonotype was counted many times. The chain employs TRBV7-3 and TRBJ2-1; TRBD1 or TRBD2 may be the D gene (7 bases each). CDR3 length equals 15 residues. Trimming cost V 2 bases and J 6 bases, with 14 bases left between them. Germline CDR1 and CDR2: SGHTA and FQGTGA. The CDR3 coding sequence is TGTGCCAGCAGCTTACTTCCAGGGGGGGCCAATGAGCAGTTCTTC. Its translation is CASSLLPGGANEQFF.

J is TRBJ2-2 and V is TRBV27, with TRBD2 matching over 14 bases. The trim removed 3 bases at V and 7 bases at J, leaving 7 bases unmatched. This CDR3 comprises 17 residues. Germline CDR1 is MNHEY and CDR2 is SMNVEV (reference sequence). CDR3 nucleotide sequence: TGTGCCAGCAGTTTGTCGGGACTAGCGGGAGAAGTCGGGGAGCTGTTTTTT. Its translation: CASSLSGLAGEVGELFF.

This clonotype was seen many times. The junction differs from germline at one of its ends, possibly a read error. The CDR3 DNA reads TGTGCCAGCAGCTTGGTGTCTAGCTACGAGCAGTACTTC. This codes for CASSLVSSYEQYF. This rearrangement joins TRBV5-1 to TRBJ2-7, with D unclear. Germline V gene sequence: CDR1 SGHRS, CDR2 YFSETQ. The CDR3 loop spans 13 amino acids.

In its sample, this clonotype was seen many times. The rearrangement links TRBV3-1 to TRBJ1-1; D remains ambiguous. Germline V gives CDR1 LGHDT, CDR2 YNNKEL (reference sequence). Trimming shortened V by 4 bases and J by 0 bases, and 12 bases separated the two germline ends. The CDR3 is made up of 15 amino acids. CDR3 region: CASSRYDTMNTEAFF. The DNA for the CDR3 is TGTGCCAGCAGCCGATATGACACCATGAACACTGAAGCTTTCTTT.

The chain links TRBV27 to TRBJ2-4, with D possibly TRBD2 on 6 matching bases. V lost 3 bases, J lost 4 bases, and 7 bases lay in between. The CDR3 is 13 amino acids. Per germline, CDR1 MNHEY and CDR2 SMNVEV (reference sequence). CDR3 coding DNA: TGTGCCAGCAGTTTTAGCGGAAAAAACATTCAGTACTTC. Protein sequence: CASSFSGKNIQYF.

This chain joins TRBV6-2 or TRBV6-3 and TRBJ1-2; D gene ambiguous. Germline CDR1 and CDR2: MNHEY and SVGEGT. Trimming cost V 2 bases and J 5 bases, with 9 bases left between them. This CDR3 is 13 amino acids long. CDR3 protein: CASSYQAGYGYTF. The CDR3 DNA follows: TGTGCCAGCAGTTACCAAGCGGGTTATGGCTACACCTTC.